The present T cell receptor beta chain was sequenced within a study of cytomegalovirus exposure and HLA in healthy donors. Study findings and constraints: Common viral pathogens seemed to be connected with several of the most significant clusters, according to a later analysis.

A word on this clone: The antigen is unknown.

The J segment lost 7 bases and the V segment lost 2 bases, leaving 6 bases of the junction unmatched. The CDR3 extends over 15 amino acids. Germline V lookup: CDR1 SGHTA, CDR2 FQGNSA. Vbeta (60) and Jbeta (13) primers were used in the PCR. Sequencing was performed with immunoSEQ multiplex PCR; in TCRdb, only in-frame clones are kept and a portion is missing. The table records roughly 190,000 clones, 65% to 90% of them present only once. The chain recombines TRBV7-2 with TRBJ2-1, with 9 positions matching TRBD2. The sequenced sample was PBMCs. The receptor's source is a man in his forties in good health and CMV-seropositive. CDR3 coding DNA: TGTGCCAGCAGCTTACTAGGACTAGCGTTAAATGAGCAGTTCTTC. This codes for CASSLLGLALNEQFF.